This is a list of T cell receptor beta chains from one sample in a study of blood T cell repertoires in COVID-19. TCRdb's table, derived via immunoSEQ multiplex PCR, lists solely in-frame clones and lacks some. The table lists 150,000 to 200,000 clones, around nine tenths of them singletons. Material: peripheral blood. The source of these receptors is a man in his forties with active or convalescent COVID-19. Each CDR3 is given with its conserved first and last residue. Each record gives: J gene, D gene, clone size, V gene, CDR3 protein, CDR3 DNA. A D gene is named only where the DNA matches it firmly. Some rows have no size entry. The others give once, few or many, or a class for an expanded clone.

J: TRBJ2-3; D: TRBD2; size: .; V: TRBV29-1; CDR3: CSGSGPTDTQYF; DNA: TGCAGCGGTAGCGGGCCCACAGATACGCAGTATTTT
J: TRBJ1-2; D: .; size: .; V: TRBV5-1; CDR3: CASSLETAAYGYTF; DNA: TGCGCCAGCAGCTTGGAAACGGCGGCCTATGGCTACACCTTC
J: TRBJ2-3; D: TRBD2; size: once; V: TRBV5-6; CDR3: CASSFSGGATDTQYF; DNA: TGTGCCAGCAGCTTTAGCGGGGGGGCAACAGATACGCAGTATTTT
J: TRBJ2-3; D: TRBD2; size: .; V: TRBV5-4; CDR3: CASSLEGLAALDTQYF; DNA: TGTGCCAGCAGCTTGGAGGGACTAGCGGCTCTAGATACGCAGTATTTT
J: TRBJ2-3; D: .; size: .; V: TRBV19; CDR3: CASSMSDSRTDTQYF; DNA: TGTGCCAGTAGTATGTCGGACAGCCGCACAGATACGCAGTATTTT
J: TRBJ1-2; D: .; size: .; V: TRBV30; CDR3: CAWSTGRFYGYTF; DNA: TGTGCCTGGAGTACAGGCAGATTCTATGGCTACACCTTC
J: TRBJ1-2; D: .; size: .; V: TRBV24-1; CDR3: CATLLPTGINGYTF; DNA: TGTGCCACCCTACTACCTACAGGGATCAATGGCTACACCTTC
J: TRBJ2-7; D: TRBD1; size: .; V: TRBV12-3/TRBV12-4; CDR3: CASGQGAREQYF; DNA: TGTGCCAGCGGACAGGGGGCTAGGGAGCAGTACTTC
J: TRBJ1-1; D: .; size: .; V: TRBV4-1; CDR3: CASSQEGVNTEAFF; DNA: TGCGCCAGCAGCCAAGAAGGGGTGAACACTGAAGCTTTCTTT
J: TRBJ1-3; D: TRBD1; size: once; V: TRBV3-1/TRBV3-2; CDR3: CASSTTGWGNTIYF; DNA: TGTGCCAGCAGCACGACAGGGTGGGGAAACACCATATATTTT
J: TRBJ2-5; D: .; size: .; V: TRBV2; CDR3: CASTPRDYQETQYF; DNA: TGTGCCAGCACTCCTCGGGACTACCAAGAGACCCAGTACTTC
J: TRBJ1-1; D: .; size: .; V: TRBV29-1; CDR3: CSVGQGRITEAFF; DNA: TGCAGCGTTGGGCAGGGGCGAATCACTGAAGCTTTCTTT
J: TRBJ2-2; D: TRBD1; size: .; V: TRBV28; CDR3: CASRSGQGVDTGELFF; DNA: TGTGCCAGCAGATCAGGACAGGGTGTGGACACCGGGGAGCTGTTTTTT